This TCR beta chain was found in a study of T-cell memory formation after mild COVID-19 (dated by TCRdb to about 2021). Looking at the study overall: TCR sequence clusters from the two donors were found to be largely donor specific. T-cell clones expanding and contracting after mild COVID-19 in two donors were tracked by longitudinal TCRalpha and TCRbeta repertoire sequencing. Two young, previously healthy adult volunteers made up the cohort, one male and one female.

Study-wide conclusions, independent of this receptor: Some responding clones were detected in pre-infection memory, which suggested that pre-existing cross-reactive memory T cells had joined the SARS-CoV-2 response. The study covered only two mild cases, and larger cohorts including severe cases with pre-infection samples were considered necessary. SARS-CoV-2 specificity was not confirmed for the second-wave clones peaking on day 37. From day 15 to 85, contracting clones showed balanced CD4/CD8 phenotypes, whereas a second wave of clones that expanded from day 15 to 37 leaned towards CD4+. Contracting CD4+ clones were located mainly in the CM and EM memory subsets, whereas CD8+ clones were found to be enriched in EMRA.

The sample was run on an Illumina NovaSeq 6000. TCRalpha and TCRbeta cDNA libraries were built by 5'RACE with constant-segment primers, adding sample barcodes and unique molecular identifiers. Trizol reagent was used to extract RNA from every sample. Libraries were amplified in two PCR steps, with a second sample barcode and Illumina TruSeq adapters added in the second step. Sequencing of libraries was performed on an Illumina NovaSeq with 2 x 150 bp paired-end reads. In the original analysis: Reads were demultiplexed and collapsed into UMI-guided consensus sequences with migec v1.2.7. With mixcr v2.1.11, UMI consensuses were aligned to TRA and TRB V and J templates and assembled into clonotypes. Expanded or contracted clonotypes were those called significant by both edgeR and NoisET, with noise models trained on biological replicates. For edgeR calls, the cutoffs were a false discovery rate-adjusted p below 0.01 and a log2 fold-change threshold of 1. PCA with hierarchical clustering of max-normalized trajectories of the 1000 most abundant clonotypes was used as exploratory dynamics analysis. Each responding clone was given a CD4 or CD8 phenotype based on the CD4+ and CD8+ repertoires, which had been sequenced separately. TCRdb trimmed public reads at Q25 via fastp, called clones via MiXCR and kept in-frame beta chains. Identical CDR3 proteins give one entry, which carries the most common genes and DNA. The V and J calls come from TCRdb's annotation, not from the publication. Counted in this sample were roughly 300,000 distinct CDR3 sequences; 7% to 10% of them appeared once. The top ten constitute approximately 22% of the sample.

This clonotype was seen a few times. The antigen this receptor binds is unknown. No much larger clone exists at a distance of one base, and base qualities are not known. Relative to germline, V is 3 bases shorter and J is 0 bases shorter, with 6 bases between their ends. From the cysteine through the phenylalanine, the CDR3 covers 14 amino acids. The CDR3 DNA has 42 bases and is translated from base 1. The germline V gene provides CDR1 SGHVS and CDR2 FQNEAQ. PBMCs were isolated by Ficoll-Paque density gradient centrifugation. The sample comprised PBMCs or a T cell subset sorted from them (not recorded which). The TCR comes from a man between 18 and 35 years old who had mild COVID-19 (a few samples of this study predate the infection). The sample titles of this study are shuffled in the database, so cell type and time point are left out; the donor was told from shared clones. The chain joins TRBV7-8 to TRBJ1-5; the D gene is unclear. The DNA sequence is as follows: TGTGCCAGCAGCTTCCCCACTAGCAATCAGCCCCAGCATTTT. The resulting protein is CASSFPTSNQPQHF.